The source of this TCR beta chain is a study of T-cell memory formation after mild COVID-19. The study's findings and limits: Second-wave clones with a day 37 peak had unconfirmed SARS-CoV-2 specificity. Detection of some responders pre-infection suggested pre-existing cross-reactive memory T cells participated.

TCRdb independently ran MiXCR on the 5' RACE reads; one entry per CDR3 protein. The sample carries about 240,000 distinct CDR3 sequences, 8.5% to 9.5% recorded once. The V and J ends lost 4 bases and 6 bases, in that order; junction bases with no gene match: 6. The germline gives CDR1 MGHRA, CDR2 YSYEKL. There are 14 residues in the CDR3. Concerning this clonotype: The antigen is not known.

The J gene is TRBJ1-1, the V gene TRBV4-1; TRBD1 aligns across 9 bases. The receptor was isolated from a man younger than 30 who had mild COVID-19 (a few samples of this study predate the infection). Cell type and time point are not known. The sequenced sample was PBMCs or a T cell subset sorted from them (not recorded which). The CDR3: CASSPGQGTSEAFF. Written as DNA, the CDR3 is TGCGCCAGCAGCCCTGGACAGGGGACCTCTGAAGCTTTCTTT.